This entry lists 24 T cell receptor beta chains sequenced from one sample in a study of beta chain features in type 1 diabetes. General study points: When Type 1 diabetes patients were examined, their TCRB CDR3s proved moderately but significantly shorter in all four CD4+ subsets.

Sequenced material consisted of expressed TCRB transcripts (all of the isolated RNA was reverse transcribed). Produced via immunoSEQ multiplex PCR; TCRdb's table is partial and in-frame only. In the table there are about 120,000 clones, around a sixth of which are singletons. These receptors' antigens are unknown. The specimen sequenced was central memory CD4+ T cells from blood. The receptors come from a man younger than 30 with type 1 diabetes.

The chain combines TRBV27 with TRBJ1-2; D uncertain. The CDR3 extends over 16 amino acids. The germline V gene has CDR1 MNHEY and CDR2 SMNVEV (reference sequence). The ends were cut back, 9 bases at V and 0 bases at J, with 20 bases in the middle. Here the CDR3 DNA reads TGTGCCAGTAAGGGAGGACGGTGGGTAGCTAACTATGGCTACACCTTC. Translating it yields CASKGGRWVANYGYTF.

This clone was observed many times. The CDR3 region has the DNA TGTGCCAGCAGCCAAGAGACGCCATGGGGGATGAACACTGAAGCTTTCTTT. It translates to CASSQETPWGMNTEAFF. The chain uses TRBV4-2 and TRBJ1-1; D perhaps matches TRBD1 (5 bases). The CDR3 runs 17 residues. Between the trimmed V and J ends, which lost 0 bases and 0 bases, there was a span of 14 bases. Germline CDR1 and CDR2: LGHNA and YNFKEQ.

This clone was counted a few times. Here the CDR3 reads CAGCGSGGELFF. CDR3 nucleotide sequence: TGTGCCGGATGCGGCTCTGGCGGGGAGCTGTTTTTT. The rearrangement uses TRBV30 and TRBJ2-2; D is unresolved. Trimming cost V 8 bases and J 7 bases, with 14 bases left between them. Germline V gene data show CDR1 as GTSNPN and CDR2 as SVGIG (reference sequence). CDR3 length: 12 amino acids. Full variable domain (missing parts from reference TRBV30 and TRBJ2-2): SQTIHQWPATLVQPVGSPLSLECTVEGTSNPNLYWYRQAAGRGLQLLFYSVGIGQISSEVPQNLSASRPQDRQFILSSKKLLLSDSGFYLCAGCGSGGELFFGEGSRLTVL.

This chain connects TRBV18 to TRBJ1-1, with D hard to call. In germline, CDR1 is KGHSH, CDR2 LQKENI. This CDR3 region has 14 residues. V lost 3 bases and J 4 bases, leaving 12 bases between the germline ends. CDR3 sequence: CASSPPLLGTEAFF. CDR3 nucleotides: TGTGCCAGCTCACCCCCCCTCTTGGGCACTGAAGCTTTCTTT.

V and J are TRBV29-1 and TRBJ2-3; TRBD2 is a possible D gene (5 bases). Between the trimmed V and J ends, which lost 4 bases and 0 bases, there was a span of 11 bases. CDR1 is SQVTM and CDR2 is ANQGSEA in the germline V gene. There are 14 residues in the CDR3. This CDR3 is CSVVTRTSTDTQYF. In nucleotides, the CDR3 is TGCAGCGTTGTTACTAGGACTAGCACAGATACGCAGTATTTT.

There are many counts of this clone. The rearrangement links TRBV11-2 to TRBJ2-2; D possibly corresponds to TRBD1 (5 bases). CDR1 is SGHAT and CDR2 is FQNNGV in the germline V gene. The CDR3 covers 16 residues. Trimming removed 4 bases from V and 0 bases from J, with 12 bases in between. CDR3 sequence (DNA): TGTGCCAGCAGCTATAGTGGGGCCACGAACACCGGGGAGCTGTTTTTT. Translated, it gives CASSYSGATNTGELFF.

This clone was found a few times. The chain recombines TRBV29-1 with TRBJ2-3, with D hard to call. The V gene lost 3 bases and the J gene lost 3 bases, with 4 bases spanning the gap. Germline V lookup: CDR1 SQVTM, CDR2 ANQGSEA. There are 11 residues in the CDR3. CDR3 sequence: CSVDGTDTQYF. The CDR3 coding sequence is TGCAGCGTTGATGGTACAGATACGCAGTATTTT.

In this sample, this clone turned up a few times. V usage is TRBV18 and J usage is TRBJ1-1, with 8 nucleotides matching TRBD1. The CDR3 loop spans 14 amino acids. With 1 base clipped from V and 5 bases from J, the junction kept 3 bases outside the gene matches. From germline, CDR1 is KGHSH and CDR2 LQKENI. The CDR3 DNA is TGTGCCAGCTCACCACAGGACAGGGAGACTGAAGCTTTCTTT. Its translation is CASSPQDRETEAFF.

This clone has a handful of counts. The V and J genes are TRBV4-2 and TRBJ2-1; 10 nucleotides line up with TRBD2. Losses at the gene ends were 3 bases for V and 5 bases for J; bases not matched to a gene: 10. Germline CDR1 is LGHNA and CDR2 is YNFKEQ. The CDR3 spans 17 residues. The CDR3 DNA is TGTGCCAGCAGCCAGGCCGACTTAGCGGGAGGTCACAATGAGCAGTTCTTC. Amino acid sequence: CASSQADLAGGHNEQFF.

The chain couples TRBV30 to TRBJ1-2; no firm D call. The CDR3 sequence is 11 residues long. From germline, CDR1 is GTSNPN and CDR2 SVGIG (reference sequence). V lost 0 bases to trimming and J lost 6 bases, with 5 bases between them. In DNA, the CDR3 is TGTGCCTGGAGTGTACTACATGGCTACACCTTC. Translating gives CAWSVLHGYTF. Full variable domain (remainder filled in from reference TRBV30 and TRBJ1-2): SQTIHQWPATLVQPVGSPLSLECTVEGTSNPNLYWYRQAAGRGLQLLFYSVGIGQISSEVPQNLSASRPQDRQFILSSKKLLLSDSGFYLCAWSVLHGYTFGSGTRLTVV.

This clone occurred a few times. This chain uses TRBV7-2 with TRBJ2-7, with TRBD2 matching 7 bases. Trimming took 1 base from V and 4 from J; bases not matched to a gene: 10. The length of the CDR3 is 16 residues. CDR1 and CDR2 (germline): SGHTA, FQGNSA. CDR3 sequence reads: CASSLGPSWGLYEQYF. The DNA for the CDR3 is TGTGCCAGCAGCTTAGGCCCTAGCTGGGGACTATACGAGCAGTACTTC.

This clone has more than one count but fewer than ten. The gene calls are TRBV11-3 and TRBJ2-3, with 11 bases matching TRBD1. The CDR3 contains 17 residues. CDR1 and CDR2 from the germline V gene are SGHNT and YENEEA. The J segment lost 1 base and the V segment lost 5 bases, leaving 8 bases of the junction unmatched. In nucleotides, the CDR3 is TGTGCCAGCAGCCCCGGACAGGGGGCAAGAGGCACAGATACGCAGTATTTT. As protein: CASSPGQGARGTDTQYF.

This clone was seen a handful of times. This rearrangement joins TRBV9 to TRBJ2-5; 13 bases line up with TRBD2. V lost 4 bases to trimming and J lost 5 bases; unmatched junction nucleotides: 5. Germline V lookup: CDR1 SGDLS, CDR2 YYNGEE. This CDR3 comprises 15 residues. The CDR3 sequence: CASSSTSGGAETQYF. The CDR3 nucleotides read TGTGCCAGCAGCAGTACTAGCGGGGGGGCCGAGACCCAGTACTTC.

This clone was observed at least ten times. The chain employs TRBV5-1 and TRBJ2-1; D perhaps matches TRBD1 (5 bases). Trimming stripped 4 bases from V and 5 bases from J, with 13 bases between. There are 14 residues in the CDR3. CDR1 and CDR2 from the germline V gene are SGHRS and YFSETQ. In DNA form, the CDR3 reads TGCGCCAGCAGCCCACTTGGGGCAGACAATGAGCAGTTCTTC. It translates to CASSPLGADNEQFF.

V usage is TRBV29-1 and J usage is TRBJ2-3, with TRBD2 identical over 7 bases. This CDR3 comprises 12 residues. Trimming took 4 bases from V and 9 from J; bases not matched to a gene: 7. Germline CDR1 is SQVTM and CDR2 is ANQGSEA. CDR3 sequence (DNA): TGCAGCGTTGCGGCGGGAGTATTGACGCAGTATTTT. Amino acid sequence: CSVAAGVLTQYF.

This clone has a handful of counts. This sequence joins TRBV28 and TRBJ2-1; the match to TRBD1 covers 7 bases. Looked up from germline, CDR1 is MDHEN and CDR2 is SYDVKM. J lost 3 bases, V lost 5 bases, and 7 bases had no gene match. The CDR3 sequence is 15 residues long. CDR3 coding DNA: TGTGCCAGCAGTCGGACAGGCCCCGACTACAATGAGCAGTTCTTC. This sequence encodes CASSRTGPDYNEQFF.

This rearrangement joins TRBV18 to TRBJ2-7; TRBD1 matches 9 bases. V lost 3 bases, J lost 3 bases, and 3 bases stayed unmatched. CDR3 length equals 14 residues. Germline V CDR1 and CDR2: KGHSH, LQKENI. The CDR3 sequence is CASSPRTGVYEQYF. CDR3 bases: TGTGCCAGCTCACCTCGGACAGGGGTCTACGAGCAGTACTTC.

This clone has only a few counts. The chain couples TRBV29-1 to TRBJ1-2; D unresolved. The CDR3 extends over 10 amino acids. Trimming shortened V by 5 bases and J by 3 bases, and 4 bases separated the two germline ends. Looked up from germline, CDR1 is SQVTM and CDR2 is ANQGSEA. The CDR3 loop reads CSVQDYGYTF. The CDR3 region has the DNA TGCAGCGTTCAGGACTATGGCTACACCTTC. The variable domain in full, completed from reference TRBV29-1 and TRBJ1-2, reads SAVISQKPSRDICQRGTSLTIQCQVDSQVTMMFWYRQQPGQSLTLIATANQGSEATYESGFVIDKFPISRPNLTFSTLTVSNMSPEDSSIYLCSVQDYGYTFGSGTRLTVV.

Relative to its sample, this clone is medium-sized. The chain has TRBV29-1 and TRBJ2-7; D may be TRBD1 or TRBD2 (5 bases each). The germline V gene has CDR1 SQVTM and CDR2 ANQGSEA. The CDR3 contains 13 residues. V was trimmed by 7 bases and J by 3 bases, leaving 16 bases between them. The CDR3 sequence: CSAGHGTLYEQYF. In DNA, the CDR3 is TGCAGCGCCGGCCACGGGACCCTCTACGAGCAGTACTTC.

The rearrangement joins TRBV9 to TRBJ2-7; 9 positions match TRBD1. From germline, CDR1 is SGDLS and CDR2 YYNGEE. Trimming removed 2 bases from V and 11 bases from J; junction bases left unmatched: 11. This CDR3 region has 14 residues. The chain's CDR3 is CASSVGTGPGLEYF. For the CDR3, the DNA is TGTGCCAGCAGCGTGGGGACAGGGCCCGGATTGGAGTACTTC.

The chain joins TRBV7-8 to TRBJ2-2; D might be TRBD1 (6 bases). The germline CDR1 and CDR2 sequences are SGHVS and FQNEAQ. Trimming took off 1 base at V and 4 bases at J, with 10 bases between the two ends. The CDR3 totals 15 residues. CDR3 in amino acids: CASSLGGGTTGELFF. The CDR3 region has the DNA TGTGCCAGCAGCTTAGGAGGGGGAACCACCGGGGAGCTGTTTTTT.

This CDR3 is CASSRDREETQYF. CDR3 coding DNA: TGCGCCAGCAGCCGGGACAGGGAAGAGACCCAGTACTTC. The V and J genes are TRBV4-3 and TRBJ2-5, with 9 bases identical to TRBD1. The germline gives CDR1 LGHNA, CDR2 YSLEER. The junction had 0 bases not matched to a gene; V was cut back by 4 bases and J by 3 bases. The CDR3 is 13 residues long.

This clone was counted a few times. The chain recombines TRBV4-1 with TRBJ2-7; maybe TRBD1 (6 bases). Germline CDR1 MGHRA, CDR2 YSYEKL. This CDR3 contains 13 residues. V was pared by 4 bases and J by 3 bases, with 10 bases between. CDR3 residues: CASSPRGGYEQYF. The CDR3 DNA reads TGCGCCAGCAGCCCCAGGGGCGGCTACGAGCAGTACTTC.

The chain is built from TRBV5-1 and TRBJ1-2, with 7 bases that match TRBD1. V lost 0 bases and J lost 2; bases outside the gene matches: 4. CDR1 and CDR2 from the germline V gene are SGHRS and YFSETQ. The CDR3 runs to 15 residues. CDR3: CASSLGGDSNYGYTF. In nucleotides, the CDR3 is TGCGCCAGCAGCTTGGGCGGGGACAGCAACTATGGCTACACCTTC.